Here is one TCR beta chain with its context. Its cognate antigen is unknown. Assay used: immunoSEQ multiplex PCR; TCRdb lists only in-frame clones, some missing. The data contain about 110,000 clones, nearly 90% of them seen just once; the ten biggest clones take up 10% to 15%. The data were obtained in a study of T cell responses to AZD1222 COVID-19 vaccine. Study-level findings and limits: Distributed over spike, vaccine-associated CD4 TCRs predominated at 160-218 and 743-854. Rises in breadth and depth of Spike-specific TCRs came after two AZD1222 doses. Recipients of AZD1222 seropositive at baseline numbered only five or six. Clonal diversity was possibly underestimated, and white British individuals and females predominated among donors.

Trimming removed 4 bases from V and 0 bases from J, with 4 bases in between. This CDR3 has 12 residues. The germline gives CDR1 MNHEY, CDR2 SMNVEV (reference sequence). Sample: peripheral blood, taken on day 0 of MenACWY control vaccination. The rearrangement links TRBV27 to TRBJ2-7; D call uncertain. The clonotype originates from an adult in good health. The DNA of the CDR3 is TGTGCCAGCAGTTCAAGCTCCTACGAGCAGTACTTC. Translation: CASSSSSYEQYF.